The 25 T cell receptor beta chains reported below all come from one sample, sequenced in a study of blood T cell repertoires in COVID-19. TCRdb's table, derived via immunoSEQ multiplex PCR, lists solely in-frame clones and lacks some. The table records about 410,000 clones, roughly 90% of them present only once. Specimen: peripheral blood. The receptors here all came from a woman in her 40s with COVID-19, enrolled during active disease.

A single count supports this clone. The V gene is TRBV28, the J gene TRBJ1-4, with TRBD1 as a possible D gene (6 bases). Germline V lookup: CDR1 MDHEN, CDR2 SYDVKM. V lost 6 bases, J lost 5 bases, and 16 bases lay in between. This CDR3 spans 15 amino acids. For the CDR3, the DNA is TGTGCCAGCAGCCCAGAGACAGGCCGAAATGAAAAACTGTTTTTT. Translation: CASSPETGRNEKLFF. The complete variable domain, with remaining parts taken from reference TRBV28 and TRBJ1-4, reads DVKVTQSSRYLVKRTGEKVFLECVQDMDHENMFWYRQDPGLGLRLIYFSYDVKMKEKGDIPEGYSVSREKKERFSLILESASTNQTSMYLCASSPETGRNEKLFFGSGTQLSVL.

The chain links TRBV6-6 to TRBJ1-2; D remains unclear. Germline V gene sequence: CDR1 MNHNY, CDR2 SVGAGI (reference sequence). The V and J ends lost 6 bases and 2 bases respectively, with 4 bases between them. This CDR3 has 11 residues. This CDR3 is CASSQNYGYTF. The CDR3 DNA reads as TGTGCCAGCAGCCAGAACTATGGCTACACCTTC.

The chain has TRBV7-3 and TRBJ1-1, with D possibly TRBD1 on 5 matching bases. CDR1 SGHTA and CDR2 FQGTGA come from the germline V gene. The CDR3 runs 14 residues. V was cut by 4 bases and J by 5 bases, with 14 bases left in between. The CDR3 reads CASSSVGAGTEAFF. Here the CDR3 DNA reads TGTGCCAGCAGCTCCGTAGGGGCAGGGACTGAAGCTTTCTTT.

The chain's CDR3 is CASNRGGGAADTQYF. CDR3 DNA sequence: TGTGCCAGCAACCGGGGCGGGGGGGCGGCAGATACGCAGTATTTT. The rearrangement uses TRBV9 and TRBJ2-3, with 9 bases lining up with TRBD2. The germline V gene encodes CDR1 SGDLS and CDR2 YYNGEE. The CDR3 is made up of 15 amino acids. V trimming: 6 bases; J trimming: 4 bases; junction bases outside the gene matches: 9. The full variable domain, with the rest looked up from reference TRBV9 and TRBJ2-3, is DSGVTQTPKHLITATGQRVTLRCSPRSGDLSVYWYQQSLDQGLQFLIQYYNGEERAKGNILERFSAQQFPDLHSELNLSSLELGDSALYFCASNRGGGAADTQYFGPGTRLTVL.

This clone was seen a few times. The chain employs TRBV14 and TRBJ1-1; D is possibly TRBD1 (6 bases). The CDR3 totals 15 residues. V was shortened by 1 base and J by 7 bases, with 16 bases between the two germline ends. In germline, CDR1 is SGHDN, CDR2 FVKESK. The CDR3 spells CASSQVGGFWGEAFF. CDR3 sequence (DNA): TGTGCCAGCAGCCAAGTAGGGGGATTCTGGGGTGAAGCTTTCTTT.

This clone was seen a single time. This chain joins TRBV11-1 and TRBJ1-2; no definite D call. Germline values: CDR1 SGHAT, CDR2 FQDESV (reference sequence). V was shortened by 6 bases and J by 1 base, with 6 bases between the two germline ends. This CDR3 region has 12 residues. CDR3 coding DNA: TGTGCCAGCAGTCAGGATAACTATGGCTACACCTTC. Encoded protein: CASSQDNYGYTF.

This chain links TRBV14 with TRBJ1-1; D gene unclear. V lost 7 bases and J 6 bases, leaving 15 bases between the germline ends. The CDR3 spans 13 residues. Germline V lookup: CDR1 SGHDN, CDR2 FVKESK. The CDR3, as DNA: TGTGCCAGCACCCTTACTATGATCTCTGAAGCTTTCTTT. As protein: CASTLTMISEAFF.

V gene TRBV18 combines with J gene TRBJ2-1, with D maybe TRBD1 (5 bases). Per the germline V gene, CDR1 is KGHSH and CDR2 is LQKENI. V shed 2 bases and J shed 7 bases, with 9 bases lying between them. The CDR3 loop spans 13 amino acids. CDR3 amino acids: CASSPMQGNEQFF. CDR3 DNA: TGTGCCAGCTCACCAATGCAGGGAAATGAGCAGTTCTTC.

V is TRBV3-1 (or the pseudogene TRBV3-2) and J is TRBJ1-1; D gene ambiguous. Per the germline V gene, CDR1 is LGHDT and CDR2 is YNNKEL (reference sequence). Trimming took off 4 bases at V and 2 bases at J, with 14 bases between the two ends. This CDR3 is 15 amino acids long. CDR3 sequence (DNA): TGTGCCAGCAGCCCTACACCCGGCGGCAACACTGAAGCTTTCTTT. As protein: CASSPTPGGNTEAFF.

This chain connects TRBV2 to TRBJ2-7; tentatively, D is TRBD1 (5 bases). V gave up 6 bases and J gave up 3 bases, with 12 bases separating them. This CDR3 comprises 13 residues. The germline CDR1 and CDR2 sequences are SNHLY and FYNNEI. The CDR3 region is CASSPGPGYEQYF. The DNA for the CDR3 is TGTGCCAGCAGCCCAGGGCCCGGCTACGAGCAGTACTTC.

V is TRBV7-9 and J is TRBJ1-1; 9 bases align to TRBD1. The CDR3 extends over 16 amino acids. With 2 bases clipped from V and 7 bases from J, the junction kept 11 bases outside the gene matches. Per germline, CDR1 SEHNR and CDR2 FQNEAQ (reference sequence). The CDR3 DNA is TGTGCCAGCAGCTTAAGGGACAGGGATACTAGTGATGAAGCTTTCTTT. Protein: CASSLRDRDTSDEAFF. Filled out from reference TRBV7-9 and TRBJ1-1, the complete variable domain reads DTGVSQNPRHKITKRGQNVTFRCDPISEHNRLYWYRQTLGQGPEFLTYFQNEAQLEKSRLLSDRFSAERPKGSFSTLEIQRTEQGDSAMYLCASSLRDRDTSDEAFFGQGTRLTVV.

CDR3 protein: CASSLRETAEAFF. In DNA, the CDR3 is TGTGCCAGCAGCCTTCGGGAGACAGCTGAAGCTTTCTTT. This rearrangement joins TRBV7-9 to TRBJ1-1, with TRBD1 as a possible D gene (5 bases). In germline, CDR1 is SEHNR, CDR2 FQNEAQ (reference sequence). The CDR3 has 13 residues. Trimming removed 5 bases from V and 6 bases from J, with 13 bases in between.

This clone has a single count. The chain is built from TRBV7-2 and TRBJ1-6, with unresolved D. CDR1 and CDR2 (germline): SGHTA, FQGNSA. Trimming cost V 1 base and J 8 bases, with 12 bases left between them. The CDR3 covers 15 residues. DNA for the CDR3: TGTGCCAGCAGCTTAGTGGTGGCGGGAGATTCACCCCTCCACTTT. This sequence encodes CASSLVVAGDSPLHF. Looking up the rest from reference TRBV7-2 and TRBJ1-6 gives the full variable domain: GAGVSQSPSNKVTEKGKDVELRCDPISGHTALYWYRQSLGQGLEFLIYFQGNSAPDKSGLPSDRFSAERTGGSVSTLTIQRTQQEDSAVYLCASSLVVAGDSPLHFGNGTRLTVT.

The CDR3 DNA is TGTGCCAGCAGTGAAGCAATCAGGCGGGGTTCTAACACAGATACGCAGTATTTT. Protein: CASSEAIRRGSNTDTQYF. The rearrangement uses TRBV6-1 and TRBJ2-3; TRBD2 is a possible D gene (6 bases). Trimming took 0 bases from V and 2 from J, leaving 18 bases between them. Per the germline V gene, CDR1 is MNHNS and CDR2 is SASEGT. This CDR3 comprises 18 residues.

V is TRBV10-3 and J is TRBJ2-5; D gene unclear. The CDR3 length is 13 residues. Trimming stripped 2 bases from V and 2 bases from J, with 6 bases between. The V gene's germline CDR1 is ENHRY and CDR2 SYGVKD. The CDR3 coding sequence is TGTGCCATCAGTGAGCCCCGTCAAGAGACCCAGTACTTC. Translation: CAISEPRQETQYF.

The DNA for the CDR3 is TGCGCCAGCAGCTTGGTTGTGACTAGCAATCCAGATACGCAGTATTTT. Protein sequence: CASSLVVTSNPDTQYF. The chain carries TRBV5-1 and TRBJ2-3; 7 positions match TRBD2. With 0 bases clipped from V and 4 bases from J, the junction kept 8 bases outside the gene matches. CDR3 size: 16 residues. Germline V gene sequence: CDR1 SGHRS, CDR2 YFSETQ. The variable domain in full, with the rest retrieved from reference TRBV5-1 and TRBJ2-3, is KAGVTQTPRYLIKTRGQQVTLSCSPISGHRSVSWYQQTPGQGLQFLFEYFSETQRNKGNFPGRFSGRQFSNSRSEMNVSTLELGDSALYLCASSLVVTSNPDTQYFGPGTRLTVL.

The chain couples TRBV7-9 to TRBJ1-2; possibly TRBD1 for D (6 bases). Deletions cut 5 bases from V and 4 bases from J, with 17 bases between. The CDR3 is made up of 15 amino acids. The V gene's germline CDR1 is SEHNR and CDR2 FQNEAQ (reference sequence). CDR3 bases: TGTGCCAGCAGCCCCGGGGGGGCTAAAGGCTATGGCTACACCTTC. Translation: CASSPGGAKGYGYTF.

This rearrangement joins TRBV5-4 to TRBJ2-7; possibly TRBD1 for D (5 bases). V dropped 1 base and J dropped 4 bases, with 18 bases sitting between them. Germline-derived CDR1 and CDR2 are SGHNT and YYREEE (reference sequence). This CDR3 has 16 amino acids. CDR3 sequence: CASSLSGGQGGYEQYF. CDR3 nucleotides: TGTGCCAGCAGCTTGTCGGGCGGCCAGGGTGGATACGAGCAGTACTTC.

The J gene is TRBJ2-7, the V gene TRBV9; 11 nucleotides line up with TRBD1. The CDR3 runs to 15 residues. The trim removed 3 bases at V and 3 bases at J, leaving 5 bases unmatched. Germline-derived CDR1 and CDR2 are SGDLS and YYNGEE. CDR3 coding DNA: TGTGCCAGCAGCGCTCCCGGGACAGGGGGCTACGAGCAGTACTTC. Translating gives CASSAPGTGGYEQYF.

This chain connects TRBV5-1 to TRBJ1-4; 8 bases match TRBD1. The length of the CDR3 is 12 residues. The V gene end was trimmed by 4 bases and the J gene end by 8 bases; junction bases not matched to a gene: 1. From germline, CDR1 is SGHRS and CDR2 YFSETQ. CDR3 coding DNA: TGCGCCAGCAGCGACAGGGGAGAAAAACTGTTTTTT. It is translated as CASSDRGEKLFF.

The rearrangement joins TRBV6-1 to TRBJ2-7; 15 bases align to TRBD2. This CDR3 is 18 amino acids long. The V gene's germline CDR1 is MNHNS and CDR2 SASEGT. V shed 4 bases, J shed 2 bases, and the junction held 9 bases outside the gene matches. CDR3: CASSAGLAGGTTTYEQYF. CDR3 DNA: TGTGCCAGCAGTGCAGGACTAGCGGGAGGGACTACAACCTACGAGCAGTACTTC.

The chain is built from TRBV19 and TRBJ2-7; 7 bases line up with TRBD1. This CDR3 has 18 amino acids. In germline, CDR1 is LNHDA, CDR2 SQIVND (reference sequence). The ends lost 5 bases at V and 2 bases at J; junction bases unmatched: 18. CDR3 protein: CASSDRQGNFLFPYEQYF. The CDR3 coding sequence is TGTGCCAGTAGTGACCGACAGGGCAACTTTCTTTTTCCCTACGAGCAGTACTTC. Filled out from reference TRBV19 and TRBJ2-7, the complete variable domain reads DGGITQSPKYLFRKEGQNVTLSCEQNLNHDAMYWYRQDPGQGLRLIYYSQIVNDFQKGDIAEGYSVSREKKESFPLTVTSAQKNPTAFYLCASSDRQGNFLFPYEQYFGPGTRLTVT.

V usage is TRBV28 and J usage is TRBJ2-5; perhaps TRBD1 as D (5 bases). Germline loops: CDR1 MDHEN, CDR2 SYDVKM. V was cut by 8 bases and J by 2 bases, with 15 bases left in between. This CDR3 spans 14 amino acids. The chain's CDR3 is CASLYRGLQETQYF. DNA for the CDR3: TGTGCCAGCCTGTATAGGGGTCTACAAGAGACCCAGTACTTC.

This clone was seen a handful of times. The chain is built from TRBV5-1 and TRBJ2-5; 11 bases agree with TRBD2. The CDR3 extends over 18 amino acids. CDR1 and CDR2 (germline): SGHRS, YFSETQ. Unmatched junction bases numbered 13, after V lost 1 base and J lost 5 bases. In DNA form, the CDR3 reads TGCGCCAGCAGCTTGATCCCCGGGAGCTTAGCGGGAGGGGAGACCCAGTACTTC. Translated, it gives CASSLIPGSLAGGETQYF.

J is TRBJ1-4 and V is TRBV15, with D unresolved. Germline V gene data show CDR1 as LNHNV and CDR2 as YYDKDF (reference sequence). Trimming pared 1 base from V and 0 bases from J, leaving 12 bases between. The CDR3 runs 17 residues. The CDR3 nucleotides are TGTGCCACCAGCAGAGGGGGAGGGAACCCAACTAATGAAAAACTGTTTTTT. This sequence encodes CATSRGGGNPTNEKLFF.